One T cell receptor beta chain is described in this entry. This sample was taken from a study of blood T cell repertoires in COVID-19. The CDR3 is 13 amino acids. Clones were read by immunoSEQ multiplex PCR, and TCRdb kept only the in-frame ones, dropping some. The sample has some 420,000 clones, over 75% seen once. Two negative PCRs, clearance, or symptom resolution characterized the recovered Cohort 3 donors. The J gene is TRBJ1-5, the V gene TRBV21-1; no check of the table's D call, TRBD1, against the DNA was made. TRBV21-1 counts as a pseudogene. The sample comprised PBMCs or T cells enriched from blood (not recorded which). The clonotype was recovered from a man aged 30-40 years who had recovered from COVID-19. The CDR3 bases are TGTGCCAGCAGTATACAGGGATGGCAGCCCCAGCATTTT. Translated: CASSIQGWQPQHF.